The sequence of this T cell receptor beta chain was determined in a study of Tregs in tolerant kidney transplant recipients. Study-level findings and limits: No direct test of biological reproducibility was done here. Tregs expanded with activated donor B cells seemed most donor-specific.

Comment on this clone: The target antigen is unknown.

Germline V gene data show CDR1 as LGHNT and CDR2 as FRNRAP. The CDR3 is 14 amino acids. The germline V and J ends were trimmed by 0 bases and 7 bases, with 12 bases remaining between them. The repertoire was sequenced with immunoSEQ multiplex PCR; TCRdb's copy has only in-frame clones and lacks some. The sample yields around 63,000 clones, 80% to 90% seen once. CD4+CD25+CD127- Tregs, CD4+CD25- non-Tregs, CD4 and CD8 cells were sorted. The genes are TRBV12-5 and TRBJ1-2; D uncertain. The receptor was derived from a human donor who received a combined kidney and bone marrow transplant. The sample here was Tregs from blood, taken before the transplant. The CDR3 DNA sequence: TGTGCTAGTGGTTTGGTCCCTGGGTTGGGTGGCTACACCTTC. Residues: CASGLVPGLGGYTF. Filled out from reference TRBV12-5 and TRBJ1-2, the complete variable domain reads DARVTQTPRHKVTEMGQEVTMRCQPILGHNTVFWYRQTMMQGLELLAYFRNRAPLDDSGMPKDRFSAEMPDATLATLKIQPSEPRDSAVYFCASGLVPGLGGYTFGSGTRLTVV.